This T cell receptor beta chain was obtained from a study of T cells of healthy individuals. Using its own MiXCR run on the 5' RACE reads, TCRdb lists one record per CDR3 protein. The table records tens of thousands of distinct CDR3 sequences, under 15% of them present only once. This clonotype was seen ten or more times. This clonotype was obtained from a human donor in good health.

The CDR3, as DNA: TGCAGTGCTAGACCGCACCGGGACAGGGCTGGAAACACCATATATTTT. Protein product: CSARPHRDRAGNTIYF. The chain employs TRBV20-1 and TRBJ1-3, with 9 bases that match TRBD1. The J segment lost 2 bases and the V segment lost 2 bases, leaving 7 bases of the junction unmatched. The CDR3 is made up of 16 amino acids. The germline V gene encodes CDR1 DFQATT and CDR2 SNEGSKA (reference sequence).